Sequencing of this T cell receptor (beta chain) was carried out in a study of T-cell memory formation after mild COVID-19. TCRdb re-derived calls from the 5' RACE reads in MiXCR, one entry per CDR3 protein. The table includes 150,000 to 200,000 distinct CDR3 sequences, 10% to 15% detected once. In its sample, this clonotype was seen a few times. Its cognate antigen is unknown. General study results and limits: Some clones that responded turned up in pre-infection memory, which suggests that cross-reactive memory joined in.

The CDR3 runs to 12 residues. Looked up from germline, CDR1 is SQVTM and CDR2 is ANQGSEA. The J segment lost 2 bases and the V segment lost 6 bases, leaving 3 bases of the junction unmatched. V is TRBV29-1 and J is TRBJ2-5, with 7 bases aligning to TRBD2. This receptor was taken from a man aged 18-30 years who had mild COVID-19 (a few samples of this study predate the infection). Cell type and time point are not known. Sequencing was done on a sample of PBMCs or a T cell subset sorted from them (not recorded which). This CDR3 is CSVWGGQETQYF. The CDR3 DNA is TGCAGCGTCTGGGGGGGGCAAGAGACCCAGTACTTC.